This T cell receptor beta chain was captured in a study of T cells in narcolepsy. The study's findings and limits: Healthy controls reportedly lacked the autoreactive clonotypes serially found in patients' blood.

This clone has a handful of counts. Its antigen is not identified. The assay was immunoSEQ multiplex PCR, and TCRdb's table has in-frame clones only and misses some. The table records approximately 31,000 clones, around 80% of them present only once. The sample taken for sequencing was CD45RA- memory CD4+ T cells from PBMCs. The sequence came from a human donor with narcolepsy.

CDR3 protein: CASSEGDRGYGYTF. CDR3 coding DNA: TGTGCCAGCAGTGAAGGTGACAGGGGTTATGGCTACACCTTC. The V gene is TRBV6-1, the J gene TRBJ1-2, with 8 bases identical to TRBD1. J lost 5 bases, V lost 1 base, and 3 bases had no gene match. The CDR3 length is 14 residues. CDR1 is MNHNS and CDR2 is SASEGT in the germline V gene.